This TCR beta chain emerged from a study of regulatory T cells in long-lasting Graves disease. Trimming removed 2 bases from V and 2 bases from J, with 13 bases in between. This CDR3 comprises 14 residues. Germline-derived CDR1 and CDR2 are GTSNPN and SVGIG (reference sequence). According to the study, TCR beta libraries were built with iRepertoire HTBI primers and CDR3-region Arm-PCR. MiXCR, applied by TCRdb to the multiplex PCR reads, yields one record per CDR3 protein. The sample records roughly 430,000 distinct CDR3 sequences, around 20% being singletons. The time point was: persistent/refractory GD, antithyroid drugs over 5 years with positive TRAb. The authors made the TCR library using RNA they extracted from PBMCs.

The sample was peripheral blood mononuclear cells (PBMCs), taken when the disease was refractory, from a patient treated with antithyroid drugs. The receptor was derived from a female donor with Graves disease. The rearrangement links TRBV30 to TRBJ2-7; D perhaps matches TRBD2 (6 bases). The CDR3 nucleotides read TGTGCCTGGAGTACATTGCGGGAACCCTACGAGCAGTACTTC. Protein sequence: CAWSTLREPYEQYF.